The 22 T cell receptor beta chains listed next were all sequenced from one sample in a study of blood T cell repertoires in COVID-19. Repertoires were generated with immunoSEQ multiplex PCR, while TCRdb's copy carries only in-frame clones and drops some. The sample has some 58,000 clones, 75% to 90% seen once. The sample comprised peripheral blood. The receptor source for this set is a man between 60 and 70 years old with COVID-19, enrolled during active disease.

The CDR3 DNA sequence: TGTGCCAGCAGCTCCCCGGGAGGCAATCAGCCCCAGCATTTT. It is translated as CASSSPGGNQPQHF. The chain has TRBV7-8 and TRBJ1-5, with no clear D. Trimming pared 4 bases from V and 2 bases from J, leaving 9 bases between. This CDR3 has 14 amino acids. CDR1 and CDR2 from the germline V gene are SGHVS and FQNEAQ.

The CDR3 DNA reads TGTGCCAGCAGCTTAGAGGGGCACCGTACTGAAGCTTTCTTT. Protein product: CASSLEGHRTEAFF. V is TRBV11-3 and J is TRBJ1-1, with D possibly matching TRBD1 (5 bases). V lost 0 bases and J 5 bases, leaving 10 bases between the germline ends. CDR1 is SGHNT, CDR2 YENEEA, per germline. There are 14 residues in the CDR3.

CDR3 nucleotides: TGTGCCAGCAGTGTGCTCCGGACTAGCGGGAAAGGGAATGAGCAGTTCTTC. Encoded protein: CASSVLRTSGKGNEQFF. The V call is TRBV2, the J call TRBJ2-1, with 12 bases that match TRBD2. After removal of 4 bases from V and 7 bases from J, the junction contained 11 bases not matched to a gene. This CDR3 has 17 residues. Germline V gene sequence: CDR1 SNHLY, CDR2 FYNNEI.

The V gene is TRBV4-3, the J gene TRBJ2-1, with TRBD2 matching 11 bases. The CDR3 consists of 16 residues. The ends lost 3 bases at V and 4 bases at J; junction bases unmatched: 5. From germline, CDR1 is LGHNA and CDR2 YSLEER. CDR3 protein: CASSQVAGGIYNEQFF. CDR3 DNA sequence: TGCGCCAGCAGCCAGGTAGCGGGAGGGATATACAATGAGCAGTTCTTC.

The chain links TRBV9 to TRBJ2-3, with a tentative D call TRBD2 (6 bases). The CDR3 contains 16 residues. V lost 3 bases, J lost 1 base, and 15 bases lay in between. Per germline, CDR1 SGDLS and CDR2 YYNGEE. The CDR3 region has the DNA TGTGCCAGCAGCGCCTTTTCGACGGGAGGCACAGATACGCAGTATTTT. It codes for CASSAFSTGGTDTQYF.

The chain carries TRBV14 and TRBJ2-7, with D possibly TRBD2 on 5 matching bases. CDR1 is SGHDN, CDR2 FVKESK, per germline. V lost 1 base and J lost 4, with 5 bases in between. CDR3 size: 12 residues. The CDR3 nucleotides read TGTGCCAGCAGCCAAGGGACTTACGAGCAGTACTTC. This sequence encodes CASSQGTYEQYF.

The chain has TRBV24-1 and TRBJ2-2; D not resolved. V was trimmed by 3 bases and J by 8 bases, leaving 6 bases between them. The CDR3 has 12 amino acids. CDR1 and CDR2 from the germline V gene are KGHDR and SFDVKD. The CDR3 nucleotides read TGTGCCACCAGTGATGGCAAAGGGGAGCTGTTTTTT. This translates into CATSDGKGELFF.

The chain couples TRBV11-3 to TRBJ2-1, with D perhaps matching TRBD2 (5 bases). Germline assignment: CDR1 SGHNT and CDR2 YENEEA. The CDR3 extends over 17 amino acids. Trimming took 0 bases from V and 4 from J, leaving 16 bases between them. Here the CDR3 reads CASSLDMERWRYNEQFF. CDR3 nucleotide sequence: TGTGCCAGCAGCTTAGATATGGAGCGGTGGCGGTACAATGAGCAGTTCTTC.

This clone appeared a few times. V is TRBV6-5 and J is TRBJ2-7; TRBD1 agrees at 9 bases. Trimming at V came to 8 bases and at J to 7 bases, leaving 3 bases not matched to a gene. This CDR3 is built from 11 residues. Germline CDR1 is MNHEY and CDR2 is SVGAGI. CDR3 in amino acids: CASRDRVEQYF. CDR3 in DNA: TGTGCCAGCCGGGACAGGGTTGAGCAGTACTTC.

The chain carries TRBV5-8 and TRBJ2-3; 7 positions agree with TRBD1. The junction had 10 bases not matched to a gene; V was cut back by 3 bases and J by 3 bases. The CDR3 loop spans 16 amino acids. CDR1 is SGHTS, CDR2 YDEGEE, per germline. The CDR3 sequence: CASSWGTAPQTDTQYF. The CDR3 region has the DNA TGTGCCAGCAGCTGGGGGACAGCGCCACAAACAGATACGCAGTATTTT.

The rearrangement links TRBV6-6 to TRBJ2-7; 8 bases agree with TRBD2. The V gene's germline CDR1 is MNHNY and CDR2 SVGAGI (reference sequence). This CDR3 region has 13 residues. V was pared by 3 bases and J by 5 bases, with 3 bases of the junction left unmatched. CDR3 sequence (DNA): TGTGCCAGCAGTTATGGAGCGGGGGACGAGCAGTACTTC. Translating gives CASSYGAGDEQYF.

This chain joins TRBV30 and TRBJ2-1, with D possibly being TRBD1 (6 bases). The CDR3 totals 17 residues. Germline V gene sequence: CDR1 GTSNPN, CDR2 SVGIG (reference sequence). V lost 3 bases to trimming and J lost 1 base, with 19 bases between them. The CDR3 region is CAWRAIQGLRSYNEQFF. The CDR3 nucleotides are TGTGCCTGGAGAGCTATCCAGGGGTTGAGGTCCTACAATGAGCAGTTCTTC.

The rearrangement uses TRBV3-1 (or the pseudogene TRBV3-2) and TRBJ2-3; 9 nucleotides line up with TRBD1. The junction had 3 bases not matched to a gene; V was cut back by 2 bases and J by 3 bases. CDR3 size: 15 residues. The V gene's germline CDR1 is LGHDT and CDR2 YNNKEL (reference sequence). This CDR3 reads CASSQPGQGTDTQYF. For the CDR3, the DNA is TGTGCCAGCAGCCAACCGGGACAGGGTACAGATACGCAGTATTTT.

The chain recombines TRBV7-3 with TRBJ2-1; TRBD2 matches at 10 bases. This CDR3 spans 14 amino acids. Germline lookup yields CDR1 SGHTA and CDR2 FQGTGA. Trimming cost V 2 bases and J 9 bases; bases outside gene matches: 4. CDR3 sequence (DNA): TGTGCCAGCAGCTTACTAGCGGGAGTCAGTGAGCAGTTCTTC. Protein: CASSLLAGVSEQFF.

The rearrangement links TRBV6-1 to TRBJ1-2; D ambiguous. CDR1 and CDR2 from the germline V gene are MNHNS and SASEGT. Trimming removed 2 bases from V and 2 bases from J, with 15 bases in between. The CDR3 is made up of 16 amino acids. This chain's CDR3 is CASSESIWTGNYGYTF. CDR3 DNA: TGTGCCAGCAGTGAATCAATTTGGACGGGAAACTATGGCTACACCTTC.

This chain joins TRBV7-2 and TRBJ2-5; TRBD2 agrees at 8 bases. The CDR3 runs 14 residues. Trimming took 4 bases from V and 5 from J; bases not matched to a gene: 6. Germline CDR1 reads SGHTA; CDR2 reads FQGNSA. The CDR3 bases are TGTGCCAGCAGCTCCGTAGCGGGAACGGAGACCCAGTACTTC. Protein product: CASSSVAGTETQYF.

The rearrangement uses TRBV5-4 and TRBJ1-1; maybe TRBD1 (5 bases). V shed 4 bases and J shed 8 bases, with 15 bases lying between them. CDR1 is SGHNT and CDR2 is YYREEE in the germline V gene (reference sequence). The CDR3 length is 13 residues. The CDR3 region has the DNA TGTGCCAGCAGCAACGGGGGGGAGGAAGAAGCTTTCTTT. It is translated as CASSNGGEEEAFF.

The chain carries TRBV5-5 and TRBJ2-2; D may be TRBD1 (6 bases). Per germline, CDR1 SGHKS and CDR2 YYEKEE (reference sequence). V was cut by 1 base and J by 5 bases, with 9 bases left in between. The CDR3 sequence is 14 residues long. The CDR3 DNA is TGTGCCAGCAGCTTGTACCAGGGGACCGGGGAGCTGTTTTTT. It encodes CASSLYQGTGELFF.

The V gene is TRBV11-2, the J gene TRBJ2-7, with D tentatively TRBD1 (7 bases). The germline V and J ends were trimmed by 0 bases and 6 bases, with 15 bases remaining between them. The CDR3 contains 15 residues. In germline, CDR1 is SGHAT, CDR2 FQNNGV. In DNA form, the CDR3 reads TGTGCCAGCAGCTTAGACAGGGGGGCCCTCCGCGAGCAGTACTTC. It specifies CASSLDRGALREQYF.

The V gene is TRBV20-1, the J gene TRBJ2-4; D not certain. V dropped 7 bases and J dropped 7 bases, with 8 bases sitting between them. The CDR3 runs 10 residues. Per germline, CDR1 DFQATT and CDR2 SNEGSKA (reference sequence). CDR3 DNA: TGCAGTGTAGAGAGGAACATTCAGTACTTC. As protein: CSVERNIQYF.

The chain combines TRBV7-3 with TRBJ1-1, with 9 bases aligning to TRBD1. Germline V gene data show CDR1 as SGHTA and CDR2 as FQGTGA. This CDR3 comprises 14 residues. V was pared by 4 bases and J by 4 bases, with 4 bases of the junction left unmatched. CDR3 in amino acids: CASSWTGASTEAFF. For the CDR3, the DNA is TGTGCCAGCAGCTGGACAGGGGCGAGCACTGAAGCTTTCTTT. Using reference TRBV7-3 and TRBJ1-1 for the parts outside the CDR3, the full variable domain is GAGVSQTPSNKVTEKGKYVELRCDPISGHTALYWYRQSLGQGPEFLIYFQGTGAADDSGLPNDRFFAVRPEGSVSTLKIQRTERGDSAVYLCASSWTGASTEAFFGQGTRLTVV.

The V and J genes are TRBV9 and TRBJ1-5; 9 positions match TRBD1. J lost 5 bases, V lost 0 bases, and 0 bases had no gene match. Germline-derived CDR1 and CDR2 are SGDLS and YYNGEE. This CDR3 region has 14 residues. The CDR3 sequence: CASSVGTGDQPQHF. The CDR3 nucleotides are TGTGCCAGCAGCGTAGGGACAGGGGATCAGCCCCAGCATTTT.